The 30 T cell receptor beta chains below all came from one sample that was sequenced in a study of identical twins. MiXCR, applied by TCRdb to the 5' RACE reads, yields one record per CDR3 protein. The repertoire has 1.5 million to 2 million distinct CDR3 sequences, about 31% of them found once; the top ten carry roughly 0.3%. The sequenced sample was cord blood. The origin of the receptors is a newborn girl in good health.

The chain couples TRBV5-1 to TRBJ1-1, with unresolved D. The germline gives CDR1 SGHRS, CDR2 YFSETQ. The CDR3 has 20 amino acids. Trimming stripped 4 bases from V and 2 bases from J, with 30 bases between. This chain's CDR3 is CASSPTLRFPRFSLNTEAFF. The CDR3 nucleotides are TGCGCCAGCAGCCCGACCCTCCGGTTTCCTCGATTCAGTTTAAACACTGAAGCTTTCTTT.

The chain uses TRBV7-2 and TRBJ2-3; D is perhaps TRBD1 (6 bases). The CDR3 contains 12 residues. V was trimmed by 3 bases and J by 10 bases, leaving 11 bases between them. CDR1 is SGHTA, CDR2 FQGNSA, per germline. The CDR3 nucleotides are TGTGCCAGCAGCTTGGACAGTGGGCCGCAGTATTTT. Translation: CASSLDSGPQYF.

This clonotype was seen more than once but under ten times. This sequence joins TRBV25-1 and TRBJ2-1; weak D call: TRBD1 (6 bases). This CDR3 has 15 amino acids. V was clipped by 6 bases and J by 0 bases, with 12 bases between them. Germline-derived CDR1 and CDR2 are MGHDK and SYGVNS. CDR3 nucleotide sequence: TGTGCCAGCAGATCCACAGGGACCTCCTACAATGAGCAGTTCTTC. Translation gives CASRSTGTSYNEQFF.

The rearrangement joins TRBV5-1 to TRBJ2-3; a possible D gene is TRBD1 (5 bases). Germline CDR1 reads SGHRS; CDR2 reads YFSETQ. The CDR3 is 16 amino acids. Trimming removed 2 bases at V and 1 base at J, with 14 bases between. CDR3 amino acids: CASSLYRGSGTDTQYF. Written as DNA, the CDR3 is TGCGCCAGCAGCTTATATAGGGGATCGGGCACAGATACGCAGTATTTT. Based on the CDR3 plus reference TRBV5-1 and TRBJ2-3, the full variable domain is KAGVTQTPRYLIKTRGQQVTLSCSPISGHRSVSWYQQTPGQGLQFLFEYFSETQRNKGNFPGRFSGRQFSNSRSEMNVSTLELGDSALYLCASSLYRGSGTDTQYFGPGTRLTVL.

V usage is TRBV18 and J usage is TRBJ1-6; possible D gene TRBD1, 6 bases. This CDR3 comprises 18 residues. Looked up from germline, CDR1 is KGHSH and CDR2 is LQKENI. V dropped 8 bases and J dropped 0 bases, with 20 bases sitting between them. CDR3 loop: CASPHGQLTSSYNSPLHF. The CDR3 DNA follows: TGTGCCAGCCCACACGGACAGCTAACCAGCTCCTATAATTCACCCCTCCACTTT. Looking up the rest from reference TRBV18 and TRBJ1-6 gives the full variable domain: NAGVMQNPRHLVRRRGQEARLRCSPMKGHSHVYWYRQLPEEGLKFMVYLQKENIIDESGMPKERFSAEFPKEGPSILRIQQVVRGDSAAYFCASPHGQLTSSYNSPLHFGNGTRLTVT.

This chain's CDR3 is CASRPFSGRTTDTQYF. The CDR3 DNA is TGTGCCAGCAGACCATTTAGCGGGAGGACCACAGATACGCAGTATTTT. The V call is TRBV14, the J call TRBJ2-3; 10 bases line up with TRBD2. With 6 bases clipped from V and 2 bases from J, the junction kept 8 bases outside the gene matches. The germline gives CDR1 SGHDN, CDR2 FVKESK. The CDR3 is 16 amino acids.

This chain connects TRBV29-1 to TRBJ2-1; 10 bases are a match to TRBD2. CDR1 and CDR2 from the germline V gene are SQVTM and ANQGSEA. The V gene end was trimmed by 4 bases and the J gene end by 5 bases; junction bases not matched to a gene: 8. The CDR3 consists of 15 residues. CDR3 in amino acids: CSVASGSPWDNEQFF. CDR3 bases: TGCAGCGTTGCTAGCGGGAGCCCCTGGGACAATGAGCAGTTCTTC.

This chain's CDR3 is CASSLGSWSYEQYF. The CDR3 coding sequence is TGTGCCAGCAGTTTGGGAAGTTGGTCCTACGAGCAGTACTTC. V and J are TRBV27 and TRBJ2-7, with D hard to call. This CDR3 is built from 14 residues. Germline V lookup: CDR1 MNHEY, CDR2 SMNVEV (reference sequence). The V and J ends lost 3 bases and 1 base respectively, with 10 bases between them.

CDR3 loop: CASSQLPGLAHTDTQYF. CDR3 sequence (DNA): TGTGCCAGCAGCCAACTCCCGGGACTCGCCCACACAGATACGCAGTATTTT. The gene calls are TRBV3-1 and TRBJ2-3; D may be TRBD2 (6 bases). This CDR3 is 17 amino acids long. The germline CDR1 and CDR2 sequences are LGHDT and YNNKEL (reference sequence). Deletions cut 2 bases from V and 2 bases from J, with 17 bases between.

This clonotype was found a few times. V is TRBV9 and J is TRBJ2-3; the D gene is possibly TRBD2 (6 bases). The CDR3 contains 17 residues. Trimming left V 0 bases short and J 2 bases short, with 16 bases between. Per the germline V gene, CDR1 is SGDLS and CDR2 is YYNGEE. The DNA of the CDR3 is TGTGCCAGCAGCGTAGGTGCGGGACCGTTAAACACAGATACGCAGTATTTT. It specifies CASSVGAGPLNTDTQYF.

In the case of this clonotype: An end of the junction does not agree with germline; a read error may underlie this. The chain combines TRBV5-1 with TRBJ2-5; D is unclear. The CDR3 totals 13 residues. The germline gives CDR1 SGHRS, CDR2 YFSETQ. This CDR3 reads CAGSLMYQETQYF. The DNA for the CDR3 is TGCGCCGGCAGCTTGATGTACCAAGAGACCCAGTACTTC.

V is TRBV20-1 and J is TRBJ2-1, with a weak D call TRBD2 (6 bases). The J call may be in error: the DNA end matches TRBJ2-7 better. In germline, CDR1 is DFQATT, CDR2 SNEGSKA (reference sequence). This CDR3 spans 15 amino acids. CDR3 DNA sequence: TGCAGTGCTAACGGGGGAAGCAGCTCCTACAATGAGCAGTACTTC. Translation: CSANGGSSSYNEQYF.

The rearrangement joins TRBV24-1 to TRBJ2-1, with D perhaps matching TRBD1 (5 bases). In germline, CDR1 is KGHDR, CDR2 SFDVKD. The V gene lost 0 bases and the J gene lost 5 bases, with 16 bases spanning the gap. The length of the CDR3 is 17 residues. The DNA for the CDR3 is TGTGCCACCAGTGATTTGATCCCTTATAGACAGAACAATGAGCAGTTCTTC. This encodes CATSDLIPYRQNNEQFF.

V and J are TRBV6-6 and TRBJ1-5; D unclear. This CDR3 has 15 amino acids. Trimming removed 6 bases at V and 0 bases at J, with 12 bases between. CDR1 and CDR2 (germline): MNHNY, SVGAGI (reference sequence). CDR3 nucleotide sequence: TGTGCCAGCAGACATTCAGATTATAGCAATCAGCCCCAGCATTTT. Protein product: CASRHSDYSNQPQHF.

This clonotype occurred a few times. The DNA for the CDR3 is TGTGCCAGCAGTCCCGGACAGACCTATAGCAATCAGCCCCAGCATTTT. This codes for CASSPGQTYSNQPQHF. The genes are TRBV27 and TRBJ1-5, with D perhaps TRBD1 (6 bases). Looked up from germline, CDR1 is MNHEY and CDR2 is SMNVEV (reference sequence). This CDR3 has 16 residues. Trimming removed 5 bases from V and 0 bases from J, with 14 bases in between.

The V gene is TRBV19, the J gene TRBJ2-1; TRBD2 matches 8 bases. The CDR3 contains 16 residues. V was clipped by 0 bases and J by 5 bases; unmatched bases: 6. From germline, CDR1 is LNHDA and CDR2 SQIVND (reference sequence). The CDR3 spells CASSIDPGGRHNEQFF. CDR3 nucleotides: TGTGCCAGTAGTATAGACCCGGGGGGGAGACACAATGAGCAGTTCTTC.

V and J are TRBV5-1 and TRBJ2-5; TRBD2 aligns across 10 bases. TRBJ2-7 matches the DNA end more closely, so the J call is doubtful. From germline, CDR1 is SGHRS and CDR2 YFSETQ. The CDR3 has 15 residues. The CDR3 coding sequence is TGCGCCAGCAGCCTACAAGCGGGAGGGCCCAACGAGCAGTACTTC. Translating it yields CASSLQAGGPNEQYF.

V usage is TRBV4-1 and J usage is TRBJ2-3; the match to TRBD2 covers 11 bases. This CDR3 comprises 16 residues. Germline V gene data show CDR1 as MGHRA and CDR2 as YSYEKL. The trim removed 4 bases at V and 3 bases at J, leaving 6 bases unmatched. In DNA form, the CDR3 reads TGCGCCAGCAGCCTACAAGGACTAGCGGGTACAGATACGCAGTATTTT. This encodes CASSLQGLAGTDTQYF.

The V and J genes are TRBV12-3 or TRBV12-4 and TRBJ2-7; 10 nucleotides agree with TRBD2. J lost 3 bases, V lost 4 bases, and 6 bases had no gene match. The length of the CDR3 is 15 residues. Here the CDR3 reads CASSSQRGGDYEQYF. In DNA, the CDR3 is TGTGCCAGCAGTTCCCAGCGGGGGGGGGACTACGAGCAGTACTTC.

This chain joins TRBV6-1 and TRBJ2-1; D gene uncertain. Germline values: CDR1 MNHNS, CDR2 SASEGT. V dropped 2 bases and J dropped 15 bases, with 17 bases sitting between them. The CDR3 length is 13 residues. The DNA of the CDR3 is TGTGCCAGCAGTGAACTTAAAAGGTCTCGATTGTTCTTC. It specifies CASSELKRSRLFF.

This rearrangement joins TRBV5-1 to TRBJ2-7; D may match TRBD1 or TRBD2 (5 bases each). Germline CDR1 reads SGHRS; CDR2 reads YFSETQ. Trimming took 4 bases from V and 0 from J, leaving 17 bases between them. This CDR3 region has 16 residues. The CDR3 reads CASSPTGTRSSYEQYF. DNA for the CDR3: TGCGCCAGCAGCCCCACCGGGACCCGGTCCTCCTACGAGCAGTACTTC.

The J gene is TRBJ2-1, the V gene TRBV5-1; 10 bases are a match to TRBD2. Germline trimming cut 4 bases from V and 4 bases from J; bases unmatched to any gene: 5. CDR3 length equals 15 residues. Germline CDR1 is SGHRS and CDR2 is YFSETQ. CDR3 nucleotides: TGCGCCAGCAGCCCCGCTAGCGGGAGATACAATGAGCAGTTCTTC. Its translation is CASSPASGRYNEQFF.

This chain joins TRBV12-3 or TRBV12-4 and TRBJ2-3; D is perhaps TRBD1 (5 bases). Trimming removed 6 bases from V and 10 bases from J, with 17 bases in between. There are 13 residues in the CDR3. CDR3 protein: CASREGAGLAQYF. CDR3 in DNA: TGTGCCAGCAGGGAAGGGGCCGGGTTGGCGCAGTATTTT.

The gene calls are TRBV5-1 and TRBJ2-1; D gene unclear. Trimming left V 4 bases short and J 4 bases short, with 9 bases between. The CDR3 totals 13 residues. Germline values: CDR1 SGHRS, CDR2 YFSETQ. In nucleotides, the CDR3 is TGCGCCAGCAGCCCGATCCAATACAATGAGCAGTTCTTC. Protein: CASSPIQYNEQFF.

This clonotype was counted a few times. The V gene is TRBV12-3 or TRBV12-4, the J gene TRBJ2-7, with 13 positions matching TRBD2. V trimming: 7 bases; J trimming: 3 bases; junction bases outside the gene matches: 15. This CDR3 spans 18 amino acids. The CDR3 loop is CASTLRRTSGSLFYEQYF. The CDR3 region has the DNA TGTGCCAGCACCCTCAGGCGGACTAGCGGGAGTCTCTTCTACGAGCAGTACTTC.

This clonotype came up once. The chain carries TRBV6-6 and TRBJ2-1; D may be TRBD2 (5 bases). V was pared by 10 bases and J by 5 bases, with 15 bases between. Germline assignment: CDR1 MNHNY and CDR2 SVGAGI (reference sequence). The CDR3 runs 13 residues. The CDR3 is CAIILSGNNEQFF. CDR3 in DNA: TGTGCCATCATCCTCTCGGGGAACAATGAGCAGTTCTTC.

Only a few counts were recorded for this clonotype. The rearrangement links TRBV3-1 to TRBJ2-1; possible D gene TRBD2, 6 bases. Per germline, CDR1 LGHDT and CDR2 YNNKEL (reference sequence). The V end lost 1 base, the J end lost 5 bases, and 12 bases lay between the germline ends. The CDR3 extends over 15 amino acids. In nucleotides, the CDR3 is TGTGCCAGCAGCCAAGTAGATGGCGGGGACAATGAGCAGTTCTTC. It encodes CASSQVDGGDNEQFF.

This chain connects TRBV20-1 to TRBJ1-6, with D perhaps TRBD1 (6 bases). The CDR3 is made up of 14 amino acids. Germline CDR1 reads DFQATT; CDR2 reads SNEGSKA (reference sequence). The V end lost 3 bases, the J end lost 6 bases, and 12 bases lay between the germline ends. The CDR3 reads CSASVGTPNSPLHF. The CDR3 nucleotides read TGCAGTGCTAGTGTGGGGACACCTAATTCACCCCTCCACTTT.

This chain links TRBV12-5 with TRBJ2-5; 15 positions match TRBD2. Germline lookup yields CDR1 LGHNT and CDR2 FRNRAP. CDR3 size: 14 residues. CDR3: CASGLAGGQETQYF. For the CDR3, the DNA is TGTGCCAGCGGACTAGCGGGGGGGCAAGAGACCCAGTACTTC.

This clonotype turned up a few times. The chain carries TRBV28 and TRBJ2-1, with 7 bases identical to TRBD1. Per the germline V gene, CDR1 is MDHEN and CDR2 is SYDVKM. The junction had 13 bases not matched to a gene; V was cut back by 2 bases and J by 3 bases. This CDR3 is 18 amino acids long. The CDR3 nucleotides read TGTGCCAGCAGTTTACGGGCCGTTAGGGGGCGCTTCTACAATGAGCAGTTCTTC. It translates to CASSLRAVRGRFYNEQFF.